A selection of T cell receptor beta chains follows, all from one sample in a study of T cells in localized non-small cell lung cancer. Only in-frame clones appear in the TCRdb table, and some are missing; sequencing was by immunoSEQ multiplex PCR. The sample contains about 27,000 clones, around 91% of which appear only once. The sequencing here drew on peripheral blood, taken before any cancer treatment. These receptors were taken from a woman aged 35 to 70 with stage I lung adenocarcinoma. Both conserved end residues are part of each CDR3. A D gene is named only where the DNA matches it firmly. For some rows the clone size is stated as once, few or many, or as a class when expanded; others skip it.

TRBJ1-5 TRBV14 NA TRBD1 TGTGCCAGCAGCCGCGGACAGGGGCTAAATCAGCCCCAGCATTTT CASSRGQGLNQPQHF
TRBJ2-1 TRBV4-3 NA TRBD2 TGCGCCAGCAGCCAACACTTAGCGGGGCCCAGTGAGCAGTTCTTC CASSQHLAGPSEQFF
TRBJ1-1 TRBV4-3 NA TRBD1 TGCGCCAGCAGCGCCCGGACAGGGTGGGAAGCTTTCTTT CASSARTGWEAFF
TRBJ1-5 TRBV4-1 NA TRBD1 TGCGCCAGCAGCCAGCCCGGGACAGGGGGCCGGGAGCCCCAGCATTTT CASSQPGTGGREPQHF
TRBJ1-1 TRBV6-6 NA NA TGTGCCAGCAGTTACTCAAGCAGTGATCCAGCTTTCTTT CASSYSSSDPAFF
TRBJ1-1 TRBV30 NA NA TGTGCCTGGAGTGCCGTGTCGGGAGGCGGGAACACTGAAGCTTTCTTT CAWSAVSGGGNTEAFF
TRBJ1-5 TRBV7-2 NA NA TGTGCCAGCAGCCCTGTGGGGGGGCCACAGCCCCAGCATTTT CASSPVGGPQPQHF
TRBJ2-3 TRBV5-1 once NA TGCGCCAGCAGCTTGGATGGTAATACGCAGTATTTT CASSLDGNTQYF
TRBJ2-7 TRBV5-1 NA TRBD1 TGCGCCAGCAGCTGGACAGGGACAAGGGTCTACGAGCAGTACTTC CASSWTGTRVYEQYF
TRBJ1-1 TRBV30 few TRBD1 TGTGCCTGGAGTCAATACAGGGGGACTGAAGCTTTCTTT CAWSQYRGTEAFF